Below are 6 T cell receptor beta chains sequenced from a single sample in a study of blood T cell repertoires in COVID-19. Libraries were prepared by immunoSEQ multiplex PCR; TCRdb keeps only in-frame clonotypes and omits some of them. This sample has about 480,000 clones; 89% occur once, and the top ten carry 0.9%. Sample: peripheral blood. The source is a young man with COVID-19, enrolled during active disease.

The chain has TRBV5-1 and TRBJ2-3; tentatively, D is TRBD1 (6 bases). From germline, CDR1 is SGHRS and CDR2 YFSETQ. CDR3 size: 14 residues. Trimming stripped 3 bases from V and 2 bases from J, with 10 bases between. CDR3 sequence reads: CASSWDNPTDTQYF. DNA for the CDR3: TGCGCCAGCAGCTGGGACAACCCCACAGATACGCAGTATTTT. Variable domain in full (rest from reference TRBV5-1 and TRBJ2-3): KAGVTQTPRYLIKTRGQQVTLSCSPISGHRSVSWYQQTPGQGLQFLFEYFSETQRNKGNFPGRFSGRQFSNSRSEMNVSTLELGDSALYLCASSWDNPTDTQYFGPGTRLTVL.

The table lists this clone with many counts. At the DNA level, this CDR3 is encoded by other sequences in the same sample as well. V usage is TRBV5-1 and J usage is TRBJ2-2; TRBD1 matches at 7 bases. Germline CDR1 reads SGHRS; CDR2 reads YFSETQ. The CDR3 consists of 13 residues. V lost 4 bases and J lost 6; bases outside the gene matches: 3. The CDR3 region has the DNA TGCGCCAGCAGCCTCACAGGGGCCGGGGAGCTGTTTTTT. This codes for CASSLTGAGELFF.

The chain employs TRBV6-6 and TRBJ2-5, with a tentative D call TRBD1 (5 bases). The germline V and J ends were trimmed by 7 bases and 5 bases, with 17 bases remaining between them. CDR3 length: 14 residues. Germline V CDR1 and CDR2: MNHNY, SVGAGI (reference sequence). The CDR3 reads CASTAGRGRETQYF. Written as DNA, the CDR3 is TGTGCCAGCACGGCAGGGCGAGGAAGGGAGACCCAGTACTTC.

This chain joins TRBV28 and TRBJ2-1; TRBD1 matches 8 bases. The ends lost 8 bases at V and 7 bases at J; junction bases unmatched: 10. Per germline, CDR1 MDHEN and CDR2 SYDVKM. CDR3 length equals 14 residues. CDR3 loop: CASRAGGVRNEQFF. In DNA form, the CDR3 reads TGTGCCAGCCGGGCAGGGGGCGTTAGGAATGAGCAGTTCTTC.

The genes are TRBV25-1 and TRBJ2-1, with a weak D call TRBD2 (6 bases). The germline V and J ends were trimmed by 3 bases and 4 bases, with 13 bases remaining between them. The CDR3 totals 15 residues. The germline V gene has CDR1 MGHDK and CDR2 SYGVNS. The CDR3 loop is CASSDPGLPYNEQFF. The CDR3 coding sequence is TGTGCCAGCAGTGACCCGGGACTTCCTTACAATGAGCAGTTCTTC.

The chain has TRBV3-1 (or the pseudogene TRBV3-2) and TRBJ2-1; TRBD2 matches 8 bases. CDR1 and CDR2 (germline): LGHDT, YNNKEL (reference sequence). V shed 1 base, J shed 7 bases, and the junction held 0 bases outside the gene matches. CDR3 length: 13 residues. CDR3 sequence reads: CASSQGGRNEQFF. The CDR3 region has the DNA TGTGCCAGCAGCCAAGGCGGGAGGAATGAGCAGTTCTTC.